One TCR beta chain is described in this entry. This sample is part of a study of response to subunit inactivated influenza vaccine. TCRdb processed the RT-PCR reads anew with MiXCR; each CDR3 protein has one entry. The sample consists of some 540,000 distinct CDR3 sequences, approximately 22% of them appearing once. With V trimmed by 5 bases and J by 8 bases, 5 bases remained unmatched. Germline-derived CDR1 and CDR2 are MRHNA and SNTAGT. The CDR3 loop spans 14 amino acids. The same data also contributed to another study, on T cells expressing NK-cell markers. That study adds: The cDNA for TCR beta came from 5'RACE template switching with UMIs.

This receptor was obtained from a man between 50 and 59 years old who received an inactivated influenza vaccine. The chain recombines TRBV6-4 with TRBJ2-1, with 11 bases fitting TRBD2. The specimen comprised CD4+ T cells sorted from PBMCs, sampled 11 to 12 days after vaccination. The CDR3 nucleotides read TGTGCCAGCAGTACTAGCGGGAGAAGAGATGAGCAGTTCTTC. Protein: CASSTSGRRDEQFF.